A selection of T cell receptor beta chains follows, all from one sample in a study of CD8+ T cells in alopecia areata. Only in-frame clones appear in the TCRdb table, and some are missing; sequencing was by immunoSEQ multiplex PCR. The data contain 200,000 to 250,000 clones, 56% of them singletons. Sequencing was performed on CD8+ T cells sorted from blood. The receptors were gathered from a human donor in good health. The CDR3 runs from the conserved cysteine through the conserved F or W. The D gene is left open where the match is weak. Expanded clones get a size class; other rows say once, few or many, or leave the size out.

cdr3_nt	cdr3_aa	d_call	v_call	j_call	cdr3_length	clone_size
TGCGCCAGCAGCGGAGTGGGACAGCCAAACACTGAAGCTTTCTTT	CASSGVGQPNTEAFF	TRBD1	TRBV5-1	TRBJ1-1	15	NA
TGTGCCAGCAGCCAAGGGTCAGGGCAGTACGAGCAGTACTTC	CASSQGSGQYEQYF	NA	TRBV11-2	TRBJ2-7	14	few
TGCAGCGTCGGGACAGTTAATGAAAAACTGTTTTTT	CSVGTVNEKLFF	TRBD1	TRBV29-1	TRBJ1-4	12	once
TGTGCCAGCTCCTTCGCCGAGGGAAATCAGCCCCAGCATTTT	CASSFAEGNQPQHF	NA	TRBV18	TRBJ1-5	14	few
TGCAGCGCCCGACAGGGTTCCTACGAGCAGTACTTC	CSARQGSYEQYF	TRBD1	TRBV29-1	TRBJ2-7	12	NA
TGTGCCAGCAGCCGTTGGGGAGGGTCTGGAAACACCATATATTTT	CASSRWGGSGNTIYF	NA	TRBV7-8	TRBJ1-3	15	few
TGCGCCAGCAGTGAGTCCCCGGAGGAGACCCAGTACTTC	CASSESPEETQYF	NA	TRBV10-2	TRBJ2-5	13	NA
TGTGCCAGCAGCACCACGGGGAATTCACCCCTCCACTTT	CASSTTGNSPLHF	NA	TRBV7-2	TRBJ1-6	13	few
TGCGCCAGCAGCCAAGTCGACCCTCGGAATTACGAGCAGTACTTC	CASSQVDPRNYEQYF	NA	TRBV5-1	TRBJ2-7	15	NA
TGTGCCAGTAGTCCGGGAACTTATAGCAATCAGCCCCAGCATTTT	CASSPGTYSNQPQHF	NA	TRBV19	TRBJ1-5	15	few
TGTGCCAGCAGAGGTACACCACTCACTGAAGCTTTCTTT	CASRGTPLTEAFF	NA	TRBV7-9	TRBJ1-1	13	few
TGCGCCAGCAGCGGGAGCGGGGGGACCACAGATACGCAGTATTTT	CASSGSGGTTDTQYF	TRBD2	TRBV5-1	TRBJ2-3	15	NA
TGTGCCAGCAGCTTTCCGACGGGGCAGAGCTCCTACGAGCAGTACTTC	CASSFPTGQSSYEQYF	NA	TRBV5-6	TRBJ2-7	16	NA
TGTGCCAGCAGCTTGGGACAGGGTGGTCAGCCCCAGCATTTT	CASSLGQGGQPQHF	TRBD1	TRBV6-5	TRBJ1-5	14	NA
TGCGCCAGCAGCCAAGTTCCTACCGGGGAGCTGTTTTTT	CASSQVPTGELFF	NA	TRBV4-1	TRBJ2-2	13	NA
TGTGCCAGCAGCTTCTCCAACTATGGCTACACCTTC	CASSFSNYGYTF	NA	TRBV5-4	TRBJ1-2	12	once
TGCGCCAGCAGCGTACGGCCGCTAGCGGGGGGTTCGGATACGCAGTATTTT	CASSVRPLAGGSDTQYF	TRBD2	TRBV4-1	TRBJ2-3	17	NA